This T cell receptor (beta chain) appears in the sequencing data of a study of shared clonotypes between healthy human individuals. TCRdb's table, derived via immunoSEQ multiplex PCR, lists solely in-frame clones and lacks some. Seen here are 750,000 to 1,000,000 clones, over 90% observed once, and the top ten hold about 24%. The CDR3 is made up of 12 amino acids. V lost 5 bases and J 8 bases, leaving 12 bases between the germline ends. Germline CDR1 SGHTA, CDR2 FQGNSA. Cells designated naive CD8 were CD45RO-negative and were positively selected for CCR7, with terminally differentiated effector memory CD45RA+ cells excluded.

The sequencing input was naive CD8+ T cells sorted from blood. The sequence was collected from a man in his thirties or forties in good health. The chain has TRBV7-2 and TRBJ1-1, with D unclear. This CDR3 is CASSPGGPEAFF. For the CDR3, the DNA is TGTGCCAGCAGCCCCGGTGGGCCAGAAGCTTTCTTT.